One and the same sample provided the 26 T cell receptor beta chains below, sequenced in a study of blood T cell repertoires in COVID-19. Profiled with immunoSEQ multiplex PCR; TCRdb holds only in-frame clones, not every one. The data contain about 250,000 clones, 85% of them singletons. Sequencing used peripheral blood. These receptors all stem from a man aged 50 to 60 with COVID-19, enrolled during active disease.

The chain combines TRBV15 with TRBJ2-3; 11 bases match TRBD2. V lost 6 bases, J lost 2 bases, and 7 bases stayed unmatched. Germline CDR1 LNHNV, CDR2 YYDKDF (reference sequence). This CDR3 spans 16 amino acids. The CDR3 is CATRWLAGGPTDTQYF. CDR3 in DNA: TGTGCCACCAGGTGGTTAGCGGGGGGGCCCACAGATACGCAGTATTTT.

The sample holds a few counts of this clone. The CDR3 loop reads CASSYSRVAGPQHF. Here the CDR3 DNA reads TGTGCCAGCAGTTACTCGCGGGTAGCAGGGCCCCAGCATTTT. The chain combines TRBV6-6 with TRBJ1-5; no clear D. This CDR3 region has 14 residues. Between the trimmed V and J ends, which lost 0 bases and 9 bases, there was a span of 12 bases. CDR1 MNHNY and CDR2 SVGAGI come from the germline V gene (reference sequence).

The V gene is TRBV2, the J gene TRBJ1-4, with 7 bases aligning to TRBD1. The germline gives CDR1 SNHLY, CDR2 FYNNEI. V shed 6 bases, J shed 13 bases, and the junction held 5 bases outside the gene matches. This CDR3 is built from 11 residues. CDR3 region: CASRDRHRLFF. The CDR3 region has the DNA TGTGCCAGCAGGGACAGGCATCGACTGTTTTTT.

This chain uses TRBV24-1 with TRBJ1-2; possible D gene TRBD1, 6 bases. Per germline, CDR1 KGHDR and CDR2 SFDVKD. V was shortened by 2 bases and J by 9 bases, with 18 bases between the two germline ends. The CDR3 loop spans 15 amino acids. This CDR3 reads CATSDSTQNRDRYTF. The CDR3 DNA reads TGTGCCACCAGTGATTCAACCCAAAACAGGGACCGCTACACCTTC.

This chain connects TRBV7-2 to TRBJ2-4, with D possibly TRBD1 on 6 matching bases. This CDR3 is built from 13 residues. The V and J ends lost 8 bases and 0 bases respectively, with 8 bases between them. CDR1 and CDR2 from the germline V gene are SGHTA and FQGNSA. The CDR3 here is CASGGLAKNIQYF. The CDR3 coding sequence is TGTGCCAGCGGGGGCCTAGCCAAAAACATTCAGTACTTC.

V gene TRBV15 combines with J gene TRBJ1-5; D possibly corresponds to TRBD1 (5 bases). CDR1 is LNHNV, CDR2 YYDKDF, per germline (reference sequence). Trimming cost V 4 bases and J 5 bases, with 15 bases left between them. The CDR3 has 15 amino acids. The CDR3 region is CATSTPVQVYQPQHF. The CDR3 region has the DNA TGTGCCACCAGCACTCCAGTACAGGTCTATCAGCCCCAGCATTTT.

The chain uses TRBV30 and TRBJ1-2, with unresolved D. The CDR3 length is 13 residues. Germline V CDR1 and CDR2: GTSNPN, SVGIG (reference sequence). Between the trimmed V and J ends, which lost 1 base and 2 bases, there was a span of 8 bases. This chain's CDR3 is CAWSDLRNYGYTF. For the CDR3, the DNA is TGTGCCTGGAGTGATCTACGAAACTATGGCTACACCTTC.

This chain joins TRBV16 and TRBJ1-2; TRBD1 might be the D (5 bases). Germline V gives CDR1 KGHSY, CDR2 FQNENV. CDR3 length equals 14 residues. V was clipped by 4 bases and J by 4 bases, with 13 bases between them. For the CDR3, the DNA is TGTGCCAGCAGCCTAGGGACGGGACTCTATGGCTACACCTTC. Its protein is CASSLGTGLYGYTF.

This clone occurred many times. The chain couples TRBV4-3 to TRBJ2-6; weak D call: TRBD2 (6 bases). Deletions cut 1 base from V and 0 bases from J, with 10 bases between. The CDR3 is 17 amino acids. Germline V gene data show CDR1 as LGHNA and CDR2 as YSLEER. CDR3 coding DNA: TGCGCCAGCAGCCAAGTTCGGGAGCGCTCTGGGGCCAACGTCCTGACTTTC. Translating it yields CASSQVRERSGANVLTF.

The chain links TRBV5-5 to TRBJ2-5; the match to TRBD1 covers 10 bases. V trimming: 7 bases; J trimming: 2 bases; junction bases outside the gene matches: 11. This CDR3 has 16 residues. Germline CDR1 SGHKS, CDR2 YYEKEE (reference sequence). This CDR3 reads CASGGDRGVQQETQYF. Here the CDR3 DNA reads TGTGCCAGCGGGGGGGACAGGGGCGTACAACAAGAGACCCAGTACTTC.

V and J are TRBV5-1 and TRBJ2-7, with 8 bases identical to TRBD1. The CDR3 totals 15 residues. In germline, CDR1 is SGHRS, CDR2 YFSETQ. The trim removed 4 bases at V and 2 bases at J, leaving 8 bases unmatched. This CDR3 is CASSAHGTGAYEQYF. The CDR3 nucleotides read TGCGCCAGCAGCGCCCACGGGACAGGAGCCTACGAGCAGTACTTC.

The chain is built from TRBV6-5 and TRBJ1-4; D possibly corresponds to TRBD1 (6 bases). CDR3 length: 13 amino acids. V was pared by 6 bases and J by 8 bases, with 13 bases between. Germline V gene sequence: CDR1 MNHEY, CDR2 SVGAGI. The CDR3 loop reads CASRRDISEKLFF. The CDR3 bases are TGTGCCAGCAGACGGGACATCTCCGAAAAACTGTTTTTT.

This clone was detected only once. This chain links TRBV6-5 with TRBJ1-2; 7 positions match TRBD1. Germline values: CDR1 MNHEY, CDR2 SVGAGI. V gave up 6 bases and J gave up 8 bases; unmatched junction bases: 9. The CDR3 totals 13 residues. The CDR3 reads CASRLRQGGGYTF. Here the CDR3 DNA reads TGTGCCAGCAGACTAAGACAGGGTGGAGGCTACACCTTC.

V is TRBV6-8 and J is TRBJ1-4, with D maybe TRBD1 (5 bases). The V gene lost 5 bases and the J gene lost 5 bases, with 12 bases spanning the gap. The CDR3 contains 14 residues. Germline V CDR1 and CDR2: MNHGY, SAAAGT. The CDR3 DNA sequence: TGTGCCAGCAGTCCCCAGGGCTACAATGAAAAACTGTTTTTT. Encoded protein: CASSPQGYNEKLFF.

The V call is TRBV12-3 or TRBV12-4, the J call TRBJ1-5; TRBD1 matches 7 bases. This CDR3 is built from 13 residues. The J segment lost 7 bases and the V segment lost 2 bases, leaving 2 bases of the junction unmatched. CDR3 protein: CASSLKGGQPQHF. The CDR3 nucleotides read TGTGCCAGCAGTTTAAAAGGGGGCCAGCCCCAGCATTTT.

The chain couples TRBV5-5 to TRBJ1-2, with TRBD1 identical over 9 bases. Germline values: CDR1 SGHKS, CDR2 YYEKEE (reference sequence). This CDR3 spans 14 amino acids. Losses at the gene ends were 4 bases for V and 2 bases for J; bases not matched to a gene: 3. In nucleotides, the CDR3 is TGTGCCAGCAGCGGCGGGACAGGGAACTATGGCTACACCTTC. Amino acids: CASSGGTGNYGYTF.

The chain is built from TRBV20-1 and TRBJ2-3, with D possibly being TRBD1 (5 bases). CDR3 size: 14 residues. Germline values: CDR1 DFQATT, CDR2 SNEGSKA (reference sequence). V was pared by 3 bases and J by 4 bases, with 14 bases between. The DNA for the CDR3 is TGCAGTGCTAGTTGGGCAGGGCAAGCAGATACGCAGTATTTT. Translating it yields CSASWAGQADTQYF.

The chain employs TRBV7-3 and TRBJ2-7; D uncertain. The CDR3 is 14 residues long. Germline V gene sequence: CDR1 SGHTA, CDR2 FQGTGA. The germline V and J ends were trimmed by 2 bases and 3 bases, with 11 bases remaining between them. CDR3 in DNA: TGTGCCAGCAGCTTATCTTCCCCACTCTACGAGCAGTACTTC. Its protein product is CASSLSSPLYEQYF.

In its sample, this clone was seen once. The J gene is TRBJ1-2, the V gene TRBV27, with TRBD1 matching 10 bases. V shed 7 bases, J shed 0 bases, and the junction held 11 bases outside the gene matches. The CDR3 contains 17 residues. Per germline, CDR1 MNHEY and CDR2 SMNVEV (reference sequence). CDR3 nucleotide sequence: TGTGCCAGCAAGAACCTGGGACAGGGGTTGACTAACTATGGCTACACCTTC. Amino acids: CASKNLGQGLTNYGYTF.

This clone was observed once. The chain has TRBV19 and TRBJ1-4, with no clear D. V was trimmed by 7 bases and J by 0 bases, leaving 9 bases between them. The CDR3 sequence is 14 residues long. In germline, CDR1 is LNHDA, CDR2 SQIVND (reference sequence). The CDR3 DNA reads TGTGCCAGTAAAACGGGGACAACTAATGAAAAACTGTTTTTT. Its translation is CASKTGTTNEKLFF.

CDR3: CASSQEGLQETQYF. The CDR3 DNA reads TGTGCCAGCAGCCAAGAAGGACTTCAAGAGACCCAGTACTTC. J is TRBJ2-5 and V is TRBV4-2, with a tentative D call TRBD2 (5 bases). Per the germline V gene, CDR1 is LGHNA and CDR2 is YNFKEQ. This CDR3 has 14 residues. Trimming took 0 bases from V and 2 from J, leaving 7 bases between them.

The chain has TRBV6-5 and TRBJ2-7; D may be TRBD1 (5 bases). The V and J ends lost 2 bases and 7 bases respectively, with 15 bases between them. Germline V CDR1 and CDR2: MNHEY, SVGAGI. The CDR3 spans 14 residues. CDR3 DNA sequence: TGTGCCAGCAGTTACCTGGGGCGAGTTGGTGAGCAGTACTTC. The encoded protein is CASSYLGRVGEQYF.

This clone has only one observation. The chain uses TRBV7-6 and TRBJ1-5; the D gene is possibly TRBD1 (5 bases). CDR1 SGHVS and CDR2 FNYEAQ come from the germline V gene. Trimming left V 0 bases short and J 4 bases short, with 13 bases between. This CDR3 has 16 residues. CDR3 sequence (DNA): TGTGCCAGCAGCTTAGCGCCGTCAGGGACTAATCAGCCCCAGCATTTT. Translating gives CASSLAPSGTNQPQHF.

The sample holds one count of this clone. This chain uses TRBV6-5 with TRBJ2-3; D is unclear. V was shortened by 5 bases and J by 1 base, with 10 bases between the two germline ends. The CDR3 loop spans 14 amino acids. Per germline, CDR1 MNHEY and CDR2 SVGAGI. CDR3 region: CASSISRGTDTQYF. CDR3 coding DNA: TGTGCCAGCAGTATATCGAGAGGCACAGATACGCAGTATTTT.

The V call is TRBV5-1, the J call TRBJ1-1; unclear D gene. CDR1 and CDR2 (germline): SGHRS, YFSETQ. V was trimmed by 5 bases and J by 0 bases, leaving 11 bases between them. The CDR3 spans 14 residues. CDR3 loop: CASSPGYMNTEAFF. CDR3 bases: TGCGCCAGCAGTCCAGGATACATGAACACTGAAGCTTTCTTT.

The V gene is TRBV6-2 or TRBV6-3, the J gene TRBJ1-2, with 10 bases lining up with TRBD1. The CDR3 covers 13 residues. V gave up 6 bases and J gave up 9 bases; unmatched junction bases: 7. The germline V gene encodes CDR1 MNHEY and CDR2 SVGEGT. In DNA, the CDR3 is TGTGCCAGCAGCCCTGGGACAGGGGTTCGCTACACCTTC. Translation gives CASSPGTGVRYTF.